Reported below is one T cell receptor beta chain. The entry originates in a study of blood T cell repertoires in COVID-19. Original data processing: Reference gene primer amplification yielded estimated nucleated cell counts. Here immunoSEQ multiplex PCR was the method, and the copy in TCRdb shows in-frame clones only, minus some. V, J and clone size reflect that table, while D and trimming were determined from the DNA. The sample consists of roughly 670,000 clones, around 90% of them appearing once. CDR3 size: 12 residues. V was cut by 7 bases and J by 0 bases, with 4 bases left in between. CDR1 and CDR2 from the germline V gene are MDHEN and SYDVKM.

The V and J genes are TRBV28 and TRBJ1-5; no clear D. The receptor was derived from a woman aged 18-35 years with acute or convalescent COVID-19. Sample: peripheral blood. CDR3 protein: CASTYSNQPQHF. As DNA, the CDR3 is TGTGCCAGCACCTATAGCAATCAGCCCCAGCATTTT.